These 13 T cell receptor beta chains share one sample of origin, sequenced in a study of T-cell reconstitution after alpha-beta-depleted transplantation in children. Study outcomes and limitations: Newly produced T cells mostly provided counts and TCRbeta diversity after one year, as hyperexpanded clones declined.

Unique molecular identifiers were incorporated during preparation of the TCRbeta library. MiXCR, run by TCRdb on the PCR reads, gives a single entry per CDR3 protein. Here the sample spans about 300,000 distinct CDR3 sequences, approximately 7.3% being singletons. Their antigens are not known. This sample comprised peripheral blood, obtained 360 days after TCRalphabeta/CD19-depleted stem cell transplant. These TCRs come from a female patient aged 2-10 years who had a stem cell transplant for Fanconi anemia, so the T cells may come from the graft donor.

In this sample, this clonotype turned up a few times. The V gene is TRBV5-1, the J gene TRBJ2-3; D possibly uses TRBD1 or TRBD2 (8 bases each). The CDR3 is 21 amino acids. V lost 1 base, J lost 2 bases, and 29 bases lay in between. The germline V gene has CDR1 SGHRS and CDR2 YFSETQ. CDR3 sequence: CASSLSGTGALAGTYTDTQYF. Written as DNA, the CDR3 is TGCGCCAGCAGCTTGTCTGGGACAGGCGCCTTAGCGGGGACCTACACAGATACGCAGTATTTT.

The chain carries TRBV9 and TRBJ2-1, with D hard to call. Trimming removed 0 bases at V and 3 bases at J, with 7 bases between. The CDR3 contains 14 residues. Germline CDR1 is SGDLS and CDR2 is YYNGEE. The DNA for the CDR3 is TGTGCCAGCAGCGTAGAGGCAGGCTACAATGAGCAGTTCTTC. This encodes CASSVEAGYNEQFF.

This clonotype was seen many times. V and J are TRBV9 and TRBJ2-1; 7 bases are shared with TRBD2. This CDR3 has 13 amino acids. The germline V gene has CDR1 SGDLS and CDR2 YYNGEE. V gave up 0 bases and J gave up 10 bases; unmatched junction bases: 4. This CDR3 is CASSVGGGGEQFF. In DNA form, the CDR3 reads TGTGCCAGCAGCGTAGGTGGGGGAGGGGAGCAGTTCTTC.

V is TRBV11-2 and J is TRBJ2-7; a possible D gene is TRBD1 (5 bases). The CDR3 contains 15 residues. Germline V lookup: CDR1 SGHAT, CDR2 FQNNGV. CDR3 nucleotides: TGTGCCGGCAGCTTAAGCTTCAGGGCCGCCTACGAGCAGTACGTC. It codes for CAGSLSFRAAYEQYV.

V and J are TRBV20-1 and TRBJ2-7; D may be TRBD1 or TRBD2 (7 bases each). Trimming removed 3 bases from V and 2 bases from J, with 14 bases in between. From germline, CDR1 is DFQATT and CDR2 SNEGSKA (reference sequence). The CDR3 contains 14 residues. The CDR3, as DNA: TGCAGTGCTAGGGGGGGGACAGATCCCTACGAGCAGTACTTC. Translating it yields CSARGGTDPYEQYF.

This clonotype has ten or more counts. The chain uses TRBV6-1 and TRBJ1-5; unclear D gene. Looked up from germline, CDR1 is MNHNS and CDR2 is SASEGT. CDR3 length: 15 residues. Trimming removed 4 bases from V and 0 bases from J, with 10 bases in between. In DNA form, the CDR3 reads TGTGCCAGCAGTGGTGGGAGAATTAGCAATCAGCCCCAGCATTTT. Translated: CASSGGRISNQPQHF.

This clonotype was seen a few times. V usage is TRBV19 and J usage is TRBJ1-2, with 7 bases matching TRBD1. Germline assignment: CDR1 LNHDA and CDR2 SQIVND (reference sequence). This CDR3 is built from 15 residues. With V trimmed by 5 bases and J by 3 bases, 9 bases remained unmatched. CDR3 nucleotide sequence: TGTGCCAGTAGTCGGGTTGGGGACAGTCACTATGGCTACACCTTC. Its translation is CASSRVGDSHYGYTF.

The chain uses TRBV15 and TRBJ1-6; 7 positions match TRBD1. Per the germline V gene, CDR1 is LNHNV and CDR2 is YYDKDF (reference sequence). With 2 bases clipped from V and 6 bases from J, the junction kept 7 bases outside the gene matches. The CDR3 runs to 16 residues. CDR3 coding DNA: TGTGCCACCAGCAGAAATAGAGGGACAGCTAATTCACCCCTCCACTTT. Its translation is CATSRNRGTANSPLHF.

This clonotype was observed at least ten times. This sequence joins TRBV6-5 and TRBJ2-1; D assignment may be TRBD1 or TRBD2 (5 bases each). The CDR3 totals 15 residues. V lost 2 bases, J lost 9 bases, and 17 bases lay in between. CDR1 is MNHEY and CDR2 is SVGAGI in the germline V gene. The CDR3 protein is CASSYEIGARLEQFF. Written as DNA, the CDR3 is TGTGCCAGCAGTTACGAGATCGGGGCCCGGCTTGAGCAGTTCTTC.

This clonotype was seen a few times. J is TRBJ2-3 and V is TRBV11-3; 9 nucleotides align to TRBD2. This CDR3 spans 15 amino acids. The V gene's germline CDR1 is SGHNT and CDR2 YENEEA. V lost 3 bases to trimming and J lost 2 bases; unmatched junction nucleotides: 3. CDR3 protein: CASSFASGTTDTQYF. The CDR3 DNA follows: TGTGCCAGCAGCTTCGCTAGCGGGACCACAGATACGCAGTATTTT.

This chain uses TRBV2 with TRBJ2-2; no reliable D call. From germline, CDR1 is SNHLY and CDR2 FYNNEI. CDR3 size: 13 residues. Trimming left V 9 bases short and J 2 bases short, with 10 bases between. The CDR3 coding sequence is TGTGCCAGAGCACGCTTCAACACCGGGGAGCTGTTTTTT. It yields the protein CARARFNTGELFF.

This clonotype occurred a few times. The chain is built from TRBV28 and TRBJ2-7; possible D gene TRBD2, 5 bases. Germline values: CDR1 MDHEN, CDR2 SYDVKM. Trimming left V 6 bases short and J 3 bases short, with 24 bases between. This CDR3 comprises 17 residues. The CDR3 is CASSRHPREVRVYEQYF. CDR3 DNA sequence: TGTGCCAGCAGCCGACACCCTCGGGAAGTACGGGTCTACGAGCAGTACTTC.

This chain joins TRBV11-2 and TRBJ2-2; 9 nucleotides align to TRBD1. The CDR3 runs to 19 residues. Germline CDR1 reads SGHAT; CDR2 reads FQNNGV. The trim removed 1 base at V and 2 bases at J, leaving 11 bases unmatched. As DNA, the CDR3 is TGTGCCAGCAGCTTAGGAGGGATCACAGGGGGCGCAAACACCGGGGAGCTGTTTTTT. It encodes CASSLGGITGGANTGELFF.